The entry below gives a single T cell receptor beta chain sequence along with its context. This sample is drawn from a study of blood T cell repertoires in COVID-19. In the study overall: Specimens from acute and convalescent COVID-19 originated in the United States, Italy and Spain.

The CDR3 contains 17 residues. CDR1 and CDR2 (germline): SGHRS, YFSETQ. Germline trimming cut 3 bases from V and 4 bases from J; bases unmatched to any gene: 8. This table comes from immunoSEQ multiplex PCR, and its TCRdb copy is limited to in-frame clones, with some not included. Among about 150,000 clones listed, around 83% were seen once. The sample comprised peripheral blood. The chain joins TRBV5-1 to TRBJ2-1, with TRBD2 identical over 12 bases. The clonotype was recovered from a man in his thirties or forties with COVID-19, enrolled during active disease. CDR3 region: CASSSGGTSGPYNEQFF. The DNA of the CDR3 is TGCGCCAGCAGCTCTGGGGGGACTAGCGGGCCGTACAATGAGCAGTTCTTC.